Presented here are 5 T cell receptor beta chains from one specimen sequenced in a study of T cell repertoires in cytomegalovirus infection. These TCRs' antigens remain unknown. TCRdb processed the reads anew with MiXCR; each CDR3 protein has one entry. The top ten hold roughly 14% of the sample, which has around 300,000 distinct CDR3 sequences, 20% to 25% seen once. The sequenced sample was cultured PBMCs, obtained from culture after CMV antigen stimulation. The receptor source for this set is a human donor in good health (CMV status not recorded). Some clones in this sample may be carry-over from other donors' samples.

V usage is TRBV2 and J usage is TRBJ2-1; 7 nucleotides line up with TRBD2. The CDR3 has 17 amino acids. The ends lost 3 bases at V and 0 bases at J; junction bases unmatched: 8. Germline V gene sequence: CDR1 SNHLY, CDR2 FYNNEI. The CDR3 DNA sequence: TGTGCCAGCAGTGAGGGGGGGACGGGGAGCTCCTACAATGAGCAGTTCTTC. Translation gives CASSEGGTGSSYNEQFF.

At least ten counts were recorded for this clonotype. The J gene is TRBJ2-3, the V gene TRBV19, with 8 bases fitting TRBD1. Per germline, CDR1 LNHDA and CDR2 SQIVND (reference sequence). The CDR3 contains 15 residues. V lost 6 bases and J lost 4; bases outside the gene matches: 9. Written as DNA, the CDR3 is TGTGCCAGTAGGGTCGGACAGGGTGGGTCAGATACGCAGTATTTT. Amino acids: CASRVGQGGSDTQYF.

About this clonotype itself: A read error is possible here, since a much larger clone lies one base away. This chain's CDR3 is CAGSFSRAGGYEQYF. For the CDR3, the DNA is TGTGCCGGCAGCTTCTCCAGAGCGGGAGGCTACGAGCAGTACTTC. V gene TRBV7-2 combines with J gene TRBJ2-7; TRBD2 matches 9 bases. The CDR3 totals 15 residues. Germline V CDR1 and CDR2: SGHTA, FQGNSA.

The V gene is TRBV2, the J gene TRBJ2-1; D perhaps matches TRBD2 (6 bases). CDR3 length equals 17 residues. Germline V lookup: CDR1 SNHLY, CDR2 FYNNEI. V gave up 0 bases and J gave up 10 bases, with 22 bases separating them. In DNA form, the CDR3 reads TGTGCCAGCAGTGAAGCGATCGGGGCGGGAAAGTTATACGAGCAGTTCTTC. The encoded protein is CASSEAIGAGKLYEQFF.

This chain connects TRBV29-1 to TRBJ2-2; 7 bases map to TRBD2. This CDR3 spans 14 amino acids. With 7 bases clipped from V and 3 bases from J, the junction kept 8 bases outside the gene matches. Germline CDR1 and CDR2: SQVTM and ANQGSEA. CDR3 DNA: TGCAGCGCTGGGGGGGGTTTTGACACCGGGGAGCTGTTTTTT. Its protein product is CSAGGGFDTGELFF.